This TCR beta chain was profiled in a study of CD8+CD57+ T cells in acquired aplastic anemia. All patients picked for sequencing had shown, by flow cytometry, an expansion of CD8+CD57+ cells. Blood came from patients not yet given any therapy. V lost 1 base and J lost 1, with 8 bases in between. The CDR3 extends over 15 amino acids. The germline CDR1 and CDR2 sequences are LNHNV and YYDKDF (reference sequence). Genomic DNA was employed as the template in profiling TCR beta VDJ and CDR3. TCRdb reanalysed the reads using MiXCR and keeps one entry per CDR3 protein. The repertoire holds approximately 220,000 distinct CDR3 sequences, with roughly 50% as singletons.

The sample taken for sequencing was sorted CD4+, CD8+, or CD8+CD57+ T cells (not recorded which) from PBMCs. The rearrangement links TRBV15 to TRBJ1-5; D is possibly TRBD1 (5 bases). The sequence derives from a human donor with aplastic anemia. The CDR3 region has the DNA TGTGCCACCAGCAGAGTAGGGGCAAGCAATCAGCCCCAGCATTTT. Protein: CATSRVGASNQPQHF.